This entry is about one T cell receptor (beta chain). Its antigen is currently unknown. This record belongs to a study of cytomegalovirus exposure and HLA in healthy donors. Trimming took 5 bases from V and 3 from J, leaving 19 bases between them. Germline V gene data show CDR1 as PRHDT and CDR2 as FYEKMQ (reference sequence). The CDR3 covers 16 residues. PCR was performed using 60 Vbeta and 13 Jbeta primers. Clones were read by immunoSEQ multiplex PCR, and TCRdb kept only the in-frame ones, dropping some. The table lists 90,000 to 100,000 clones. Study results and limitations: The authors later found HLA-associated TCR beta chains more clonally expanded than equally common others.

V gene TRBV13 combines with J gene TRBJ1-1; possible D gene TRBD1, 5 bases. The specimen was PBMCs. The receptor was derived from a woman in her thirties in good health and CMV-seronegative. In nucleotides, the CDR3 is TGTGCCAGCAGCCCACAAGGCAGGGTAGGGCACACTGAAGCTTTCTTT. This gives the protein CASSPQGRVGHTEAFF.